What follows is one T cell receptor (beta chain) and its context. The antigen remains undetermined. Generated by immunoSEQ multiplex PCR, the TCRdb table keeps only in-frame clones and is missing some. The sample has 170,000 or so clones, about nine tenths seen once; the top ten hold around 3%. V gave up 0 bases and J gave up 3 bases, with 8 bases separating them. Looked up from germline, CDR1 is SGHAT and CDR2 is FQNNGV. The length of the CDR3 is 15 residues. This sample was taken from a study of T cell responses to AZD1222 COVID-19 vaccine. Study results and limitations: Spike-specific TCRs gained breadth and depth after people received two AZD1222 doses. Across spike, vaccine-associated CD4 TCRs were found, dominant at 160-218 and 743-854.

The receptor comes from an adult in good health. The sequences come from peripheral blood, collected on day 0 of AZD1222 vaccination. The chain recombines TRBV11-2 with TRBJ1-4; no definite D call. The CDR3 loop is CASSLDPHPNEKLFF. The DNA for the CDR3 is TGTGCCAGCAGCTTAGATCCTCATCCTAATGAAAAACTGTTTTTT.